This TCR beta chain comes out of a study of blood T cell repertoires in COVID-19. Across the study: Samples of COVID-19 (acute and convalescent) were obtained from the United States, Italy and Spain. PBMCs, B-cell-depleted T cells, or T cells provided the cDNA or gDNA that made up the material.

Cohort 3 donors counted as recovered after two negative PCRs, clearance, or resolved symptoms. Germline assignment: CDR1 MNHEY and CDR2 SVGAGI. CDR3 length: 15 residues. J was trimmed by 4 bases and V by 2 bases; bases with no gene match: 3. Clones were sequenced by immunoSEQ multiplex PCR, and TCRdb holds only the in-frame ones, with some missing. The sample lists around 250,000 clones, approximately 84% seen once, with around 3.5% in the top ten. The clonotype originates from a man aged 45-60 years who had recovered from COVID-19. Sequencing was carried out using PBMCs or T cells enriched from blood (not recorded which). This chain connects TRBV6-5 to TRBJ2-4; 9 bases match TRBD1. The chain's CDR3 is CASSYVGQGKNIQYF. CDR3 sequence (DNA): TGTGCCAGCAGTTACGTAGGACAGGGGAAAAACATTCAGTACTTC.